This TCR beta chain was obtained from a study of shared clonotypes between healthy human individuals. Points from the study as a whole: Non-shared clonotypes had lower generation probabilities than clonotypes shared by all four sorted-subset donors. Shared across a few donors were roughly 4.8% of the naive CD4 clonotypes.

The germline gives CDR1 MGHRA, CDR2 YSYEKL. The ends were cut back, 0 bases at V and 7 bases at J, with 15 bases in the middle. The CDR3 length is 15 residues. TCRdb's table, derived via immunoSEQ multiplex PCR, lists solely in-frame clones and lacks some. Of approximately 1.5 million clones listed, less than 99% are singletons. Concerning this clone itself: The antigen is unknown.

Recent acute infections and vaccinations were absent in the healthy HIV-negative adult donors. The donors were all Caucasian adults (living in Nashville, Tennessee). The clonotype originates from a young man in good health. The sample comprised naive CD4+ T cells sorted from blood. Subset in this sample: CD45RA+ positively selected. This chain connects TRBV4-1 to TRBJ1-2; no clear D. CDR3 protein: CASSQDSWLPPGYTF. CDR3 in DNA: TGCGCCAGCAGCCAAGATTCATGGCTACCCCCTGGCTACACCTTC.